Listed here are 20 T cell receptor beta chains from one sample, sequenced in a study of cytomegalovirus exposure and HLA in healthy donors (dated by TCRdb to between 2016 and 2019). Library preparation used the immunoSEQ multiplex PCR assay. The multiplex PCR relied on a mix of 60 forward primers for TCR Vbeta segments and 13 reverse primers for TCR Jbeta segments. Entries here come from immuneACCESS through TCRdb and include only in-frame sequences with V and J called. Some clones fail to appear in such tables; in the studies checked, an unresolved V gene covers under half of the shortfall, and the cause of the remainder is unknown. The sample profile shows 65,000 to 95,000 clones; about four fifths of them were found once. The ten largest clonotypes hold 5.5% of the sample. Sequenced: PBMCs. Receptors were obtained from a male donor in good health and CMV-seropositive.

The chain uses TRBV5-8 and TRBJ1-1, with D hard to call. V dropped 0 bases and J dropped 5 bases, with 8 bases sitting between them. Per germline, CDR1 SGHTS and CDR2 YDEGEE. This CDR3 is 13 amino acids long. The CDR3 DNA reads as TGTGCCAGCAGCTTGGGGGCTCGGACTGAAGCTTTCTTT. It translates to CASSLGARTEAFF. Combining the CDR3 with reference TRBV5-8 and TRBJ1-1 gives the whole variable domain EAGVTQSPTHLIKTRGQQATLRCSPISGHTSVYWYQQALGLGLQFLLWYDEGEERNRGNFPPRFSGRQFPNYSSELNVNALELEDSALYLCASSLGARTEAFFGQGTRLTVV.

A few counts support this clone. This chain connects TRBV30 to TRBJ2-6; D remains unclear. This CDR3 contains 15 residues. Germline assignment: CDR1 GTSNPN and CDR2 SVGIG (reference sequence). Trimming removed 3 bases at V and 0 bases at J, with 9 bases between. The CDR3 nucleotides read TGTGCCTGGAGCAGGCTGTTCTCTGGGGCCAACGTCCTGACTTTC. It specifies CAWSRLFSGANVLTF.

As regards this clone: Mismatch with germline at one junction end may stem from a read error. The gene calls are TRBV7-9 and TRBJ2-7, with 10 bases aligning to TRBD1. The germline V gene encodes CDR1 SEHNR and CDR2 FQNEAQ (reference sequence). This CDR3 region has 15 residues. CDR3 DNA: TGTTCCAGCAGCCGGGGTGGGACAGGGGAGTACGAGCAGTACTTC. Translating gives CSSSRGGTGEYEQYF.

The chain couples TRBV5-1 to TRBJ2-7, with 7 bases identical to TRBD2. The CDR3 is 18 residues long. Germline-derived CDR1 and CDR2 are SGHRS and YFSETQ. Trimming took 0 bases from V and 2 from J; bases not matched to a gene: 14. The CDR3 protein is CASSLGFRLAATTYEQYF. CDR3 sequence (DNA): TGCGCCAGCAGCTTGGGTTTTCGGCTAGCGGCAACTACCTACGAGCAGTACTTC.

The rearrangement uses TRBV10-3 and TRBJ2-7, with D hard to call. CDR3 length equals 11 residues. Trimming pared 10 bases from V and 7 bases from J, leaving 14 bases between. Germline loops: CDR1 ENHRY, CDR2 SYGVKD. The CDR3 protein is CATREVREQYF. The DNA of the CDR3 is TGTGCCACAAGAGAGGTAAGGGAGCAGTACTTC.

The CDR3 nucleotides read TGTGCCAGCAGATCGGGACAGGGGTTGCCTTGGGAGCTGTTTTTT. Its translation: CASRSGQGLPWELFF. V is TRBV5-4 and J is TRBJ2-2, with TRBD1 matching over 10 bases. The CDR3 runs to 15 residues. J lost 9 bases, V lost 5 bases, and 10 bases had no gene match. Germline values: CDR1 SGHNT, CDR2 YYREEE (reference sequence).

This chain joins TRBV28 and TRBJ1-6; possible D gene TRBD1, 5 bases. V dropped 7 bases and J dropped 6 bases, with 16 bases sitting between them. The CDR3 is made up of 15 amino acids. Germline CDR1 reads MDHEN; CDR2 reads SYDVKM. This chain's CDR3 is CASTPWGVSNSPLHF. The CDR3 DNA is TGTGCCAGCACTCCGTGGGGGGTGAGTAATTCACCCCTCCACTTT.

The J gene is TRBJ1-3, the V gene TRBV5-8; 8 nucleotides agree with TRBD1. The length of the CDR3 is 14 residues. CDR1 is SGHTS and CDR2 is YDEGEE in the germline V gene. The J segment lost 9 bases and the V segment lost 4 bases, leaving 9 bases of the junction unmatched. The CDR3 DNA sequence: TGTGCCAGCAGCCCGGGACAGGCGATCCTCACCATATATTTT. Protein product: CASSPGQAILTIYF. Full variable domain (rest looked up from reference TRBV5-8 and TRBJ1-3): EAGVTQSPTHLIKTRGQQATLRCSPISGHTSVYWYQQALGLGLQFLLWYDEGEERNRGNFPPRFSGRQFPNYSSELNVNALELEDSALYLCASSPGQAILTIYFGEGSWLTVV.

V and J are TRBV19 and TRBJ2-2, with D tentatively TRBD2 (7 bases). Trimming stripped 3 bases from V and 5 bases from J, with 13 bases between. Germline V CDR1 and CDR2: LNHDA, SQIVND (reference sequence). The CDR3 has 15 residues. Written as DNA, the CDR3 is TGTGCCAGTAGTATTGCGGGGGCGGGGACCGGGGAGCTGTTTTTT. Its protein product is CASSIAGAGTGELFF.

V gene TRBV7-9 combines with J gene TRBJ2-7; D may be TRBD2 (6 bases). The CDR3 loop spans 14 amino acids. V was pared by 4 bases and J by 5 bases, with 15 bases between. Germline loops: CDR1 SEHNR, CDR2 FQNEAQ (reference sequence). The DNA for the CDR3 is TGTGCCAGCAGCTCGCTCCAATCTAGCGACGAGCAGTACTTC. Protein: CASSSLQSSDEQYF.

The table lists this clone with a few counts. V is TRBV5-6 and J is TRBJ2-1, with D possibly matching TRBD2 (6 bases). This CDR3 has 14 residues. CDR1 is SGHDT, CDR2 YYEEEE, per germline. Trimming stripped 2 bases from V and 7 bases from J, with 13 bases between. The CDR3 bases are TGTGCCAGCAGCTTCCGGACCGGGAGAAATGAGCAGTTCTTC. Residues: CASSFRTGRNEQFF.

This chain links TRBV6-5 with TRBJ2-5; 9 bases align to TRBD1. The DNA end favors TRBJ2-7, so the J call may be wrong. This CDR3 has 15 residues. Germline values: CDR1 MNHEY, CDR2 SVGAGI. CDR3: CASSPYRDRAGEQYF. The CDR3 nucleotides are TGTGCCAGCAGTCCGTACCGGGACAGGGCGGGCGAGCAGTACTTC.

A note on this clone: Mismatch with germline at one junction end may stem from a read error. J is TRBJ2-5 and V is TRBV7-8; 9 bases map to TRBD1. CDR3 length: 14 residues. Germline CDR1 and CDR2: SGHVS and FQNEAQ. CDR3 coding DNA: TGTGCCAGCAGCCAAGGGACAGGGTTCGAGACCCGGTACTTC. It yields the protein CASSQGTGFETRYF.

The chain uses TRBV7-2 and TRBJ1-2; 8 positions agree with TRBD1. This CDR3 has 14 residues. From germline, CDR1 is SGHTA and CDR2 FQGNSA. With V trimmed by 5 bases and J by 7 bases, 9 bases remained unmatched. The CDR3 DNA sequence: TGTGCCAGCAGCCCCCCCGGACAGGGCCCTGGCTACACCTTC. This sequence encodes CASSPPGQGPGYTF.

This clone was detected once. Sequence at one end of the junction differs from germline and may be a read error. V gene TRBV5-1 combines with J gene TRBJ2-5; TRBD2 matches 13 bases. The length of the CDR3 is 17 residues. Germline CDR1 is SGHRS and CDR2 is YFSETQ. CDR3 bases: TGCGCCGGCAGCATCGGGACTAGCGGGATTTTGGGAGAGACCCAGTACTTC. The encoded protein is CAGSIGTSGILGETQYF. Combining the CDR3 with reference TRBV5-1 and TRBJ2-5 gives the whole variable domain KAGVTQTPRYLIKTRGQQVTLSCSPISGHRSVSWYQQTPGQGLQFLFEYFSETQRNKGNFPGRFSGRQFSNSRSEMNVSTLELGDSALYLCAGSIGTSGILGETQYFGPGTRLLVL.

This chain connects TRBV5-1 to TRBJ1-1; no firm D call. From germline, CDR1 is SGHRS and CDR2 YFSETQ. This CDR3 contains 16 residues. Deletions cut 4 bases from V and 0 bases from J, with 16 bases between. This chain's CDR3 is CASSPGYNPVNTEAFF. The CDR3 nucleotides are TGCGCCAGCAGCCCAGGATACAACCCGGTGAACACTGAAGCTTTCTTT.

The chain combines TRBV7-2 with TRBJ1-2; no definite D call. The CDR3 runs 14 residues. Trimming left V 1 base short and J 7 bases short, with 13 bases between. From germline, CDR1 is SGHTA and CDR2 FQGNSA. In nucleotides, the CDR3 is TGTGCCAGCAGCTTAGTGTACAGATCTTCTGGCTACACCTTC. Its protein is CASSLVYRSSGYTF.

Here the CDR3 DNA reads TGTGCCAGCAGCTTAGCCGGGGTCCAAAACATTCAGTACTTC. Encoded protein: CASSLAGVQNIQYF. The chain couples TRBV7-3 to TRBJ2-4, with a weak D call TRBD2 (5 bases). In germline, CDR1 is SGHTA, CDR2 FQGTGA. The CDR3 totals 14 residues. The V and J ends lost 2 bases and 5 bases respectively, with 10 bases between them.

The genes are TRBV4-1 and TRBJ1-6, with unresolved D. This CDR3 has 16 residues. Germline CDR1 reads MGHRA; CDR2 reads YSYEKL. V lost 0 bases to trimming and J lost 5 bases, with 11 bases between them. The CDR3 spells CASSQDPRVNNSPLHF. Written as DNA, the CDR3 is TGCGCCAGCAGCCAAGACCCCCGGGTGAATAATTCACCCCTCCACTTT.

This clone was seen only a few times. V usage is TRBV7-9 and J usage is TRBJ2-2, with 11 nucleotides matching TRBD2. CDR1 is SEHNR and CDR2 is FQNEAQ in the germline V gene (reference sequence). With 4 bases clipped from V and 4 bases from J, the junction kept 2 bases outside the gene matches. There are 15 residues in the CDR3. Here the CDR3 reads CASSSLAGVTGELFF. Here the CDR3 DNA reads TGTGCCAGCAGCTCACTAGCGGGGGTCACCGGGGAGCTGTTTTTT.